These T cell receptor beta chains were read from a single sample in a study of blood T cell repertoires in COVID-19. The repertoire was sequenced with immunoSEQ multiplex PCR; TCRdb's copy has only in-frame clones and lacks some. The sample has some 300,000 clones; approximately 90% are singletons. The specimen was peripheral blood. Source of these receptors: a woman in her 50s with COVID-19, enrolled during active disease. The CDR3 runs from the conserved cysteine through the conserved F or W. The order of the fields is V gene, D gene, J gene, clone size, CDR3 protein, CDR3 DNA. A D gene is named only where the DNA matches it firmly. A row's size may be missing; if present it is once, few, many or a size class.

TRBV18,.,TRBJ1-3,once,CATLLPGGNTIYF,TGTGCCACCCTTCTCCCAGGGGGAAACACCATATATTTT
TRBV6-2/TRBV6-3,TRBD2,TRBJ2-7,.,CASSYRGTSGKRYEQYF,TGTGCCAGCAGTTACAGGGGGACTAGCGGGAAGAGATACGAGCAGTACTTC
TRBV5-1,.,TRBJ1-6,.,CASSLVQGNSPLHF,TGCGCCAGCAGCTTGGTACAGGGAAATTCACCCCTCCACTTT
TRBV7-9,.,TRBJ2-5,.,CASSLGYGRALGQETQYF,TGTGCCAGCAGCTTGGGATACGGGCGGGCCCTCGGCCAAGAGACCCAGTACTTC
TRBV7-9,TRBD1,TRBJ2-3,.,CASSLVPRGRPDTQYF,TGTGCCAGCAGCTTAGTTCCCAGGGGGCGCCCAGATACGCAGTATTTT
TRBV9,.,TRBJ1-1,.,CASSAQGGRAEAFF,TGTGCCAGCAGCGCTCAGGGAGGAAGGGCTGAAGCTTTCTTT
TRBV19,.,TRBJ2-7,.,CASARDFNYEQYF,TGTGCCAGTGCCCGGGACTTTAACTACGAGCAGTACTTC
TRBV30,.,TRBJ2-1,.,CAWSVMTGYNEQFF,TGTGCCTGGAGTGTGATGACAGGCTACAATGAGCAGTTCTTC
TRBV15,.,TRBJ2-3,.,CATSRTDTQYF,TGTGCCACCAGCCGTACAGATACGCAGTATTTT
TRBV4-1,.,TRBJ1-4,.,CASSPRGEKLFF,TGCGCCAGCAGCCCTCGGGGAGAGAAACTGTTTTTT
TRBV29-1,TRBD1,TRBJ1-5,.,CSVEIAGGQNQPQHF,TGCAGCGTTGAAATCGCAGGGGGTCAGAATCAGCCCCAGCATTTT
TRBV30,TRBD1,TRBJ2-1,.,CAWSRQGATNEQFF,TGTGCCTGGAGCCGACAGGGGGCGACGAATGAGCAGTTCTTC
TRBV3-1/TRBV3-2,.,TRBJ2-3,.,CASSRSTRSNTQYF,TGTGCCAGCAGCCGCTCGACTAGATCGAATACGCAGTATTTT
TRBV4-1,TRBD1,TRBJ1-2,.,CASSQEARGQGNYGYTF,TGCGCCAGCAGCCAAGAGGCCCGGGGACAGGGCAATTATGGCTACACCTTC
TRBV6-5,TRBD1,TRBJ2-7,.,CAIGQGRYEQYF,TGTGCCATTGGACAGGGGCGGTACGAGCAGTACTTC
TRBV19,.,TRBJ1-5,once,CASSFDRTSSNQPQHF,TGTGCCAGTAGTTTTGACAGGACGAGTAGCAATCAGCCCCAGCATTTT
TRBV6-4,TRBD2,TRBJ2-1,.,CASSDSSLAGGGEQFF,TGTGCCAGCAGTGACTCGTCACTAGCGGGAGGAGGTGAGCAGTTCTTC